The entry below describes one T cell receptor (beta chain). These data belong to a study of shared T cell receptors in the human thymus. V was shortened by 2 bases and J by 3 bases, with 13 bases between the two germline ends. The CDR3 covers 15 residues. Looked up from germline, CDR1 is MDHEN and CDR2 is SYDVKM. Measured with immunoSEQ multiplex PCR; TCRdb has only the in-frame clones, and not every one. The table has hundreds of thousands of clones, approximately 87% seen once. This sample also appeared in a second study, on human thymus T cells.

The chain joins TRBV28 to TRBJ1-1; the D is unclear. The sequencing sample was made of thymocytes. This sequence was found in a boy in the first two years of life with a congenital heart defect. CDR3 nucleotides: TGTGCCAGCAGTTTAAGGGCGCTGGAGGACACTGAAGCTTTCTTT. This gives the protein CASSLRALEDTEAFF.